The entry that follows covers one T cell receptor (beta chain) sequence. This CDR3 spans 15 amino acids. Losses at the gene ends were 4 bases for V and 0 bases for J; bases not matched to a gene: 5. The germline V gene encodes CDR1 MNHEY and CDR2 SMNVEV (reference sequence). These data belong to a study of technical replicates of blood from a few donors. Assay used: immunoSEQ multiplex PCR; TCRdb lists only in-frame clones, some missing. The sample lists more than 50,000 clones, more than 75% seen once, with 4.5% to 6.5% in the top ten. The sequence was collected from a human donor in good health. Some clones in this sample may be carry-over from other donors' samples. Sequencing was carried out using PBMCs. V is TRBV27 and J is TRBJ1-1, with 7 bases lining up with TRBD1. CDR3 bases: TGTGCCAGCAGTTCCGGACAGGTGCTGAACACTGAAGCTTTCTTT. Residues: CASSSGQVLNTEAFF.